This TCR beta chain was documented in a study of shared clonotypes between healthy human individuals. Produced via immunoSEQ multiplex PCR; TCRdb's table is partial and in-frame only. The sample lists about 2.3 million clones; about 90% were seen once. The sequenced sample consisted of naive CD4+ T cells from PBMCs. Subset: CD45RA+ positively selected. This clonotype was obtained from a man aged 18 to 29 in good health. Some clones in this sample may be carry-over from other donors' samples.

The CDR3 protein is CASSPLTSPGANIQYF. As DNA, the CDR3 is TGTGCCAGCTCACCATTGACCAGCCCGGGGGCAAACATTCAGTACTTC. The chain uses TRBV18 and TRBJ2-4; D is perhaps TRBD1 or TRBD2 (6 bases each). Looked up from germline, CDR1 is KGHSH and CDR2 is LQKENI. Trimming pared 2 bases from V and 6 bases from J, leaving 17 bases between. There are 16 residues in the CDR3. The full variable domain, in which reference TRBV18 and TRBJ2-4 provide the parts outside the CDR3, is NAGVMQNPRHLVRRRGQEARLRCSPMKGHSHVYWYRQLPEEGLKFMVYLQKENIIDESGMPKERFSAEFPKEGPSILRIQQVVRGDSAAYFCASSPLTSPGANIQYFGAGTRLSVL.